This TCR beta chain was captured by sequencing in a study of OX40 agonist ivuxolimab in advanced cancers. Across the study: Given to patients was ivuxolimab, an agonistic anti-OX40 (CD134) antibody. Findings of the study overall: Determination of antigen specificity was not performed for the expanded peripheral T cells. Mean expanded clone counts were higher in CD8+ than CD4+ T cells.

The ends were cut back, 0 bases at V and 0 bases at J, with 6 bases in the middle. In germline, CDR1 is SGHNT, CDR2 YENEEA. The CDR3 consists of 15 residues. Libraries were prepared by immunoSEQ multiplex PCR; TCRdb keeps only in-frame clonotypes and omits some of them. The sample records 35,000 to 40,000 clones, around 83% being singletons. As concerns this clone: Its specificity is not known.

The chain links TRBV11-3 to TRBJ2-1, with D perhaps given as TRBD1 or TRBD2 (5 bases each). The sequence came from an adult with an advanced solid tumor such as melanoma, head and neck, liver or kidney cancer. The sequenced sample was CD4+ or CD8+ T cells sorted from blood, obtained in a trial of the OX40 agonist ivuxolimab. CDR3 nucleotides: TGTGCCAGCAGCTTAGACGGGACCTCCTACAATGAGCAGTTCTTC. It encodes CASSLDGTSYNEQFF.